The 28 T cell receptor beta chains in this list originate from one sample, sequenced in a study of T-cell reconstitution after alpha-beta-depleted transplantation in children. The TCRbeta library was prepared with unique molecular identifiers. One entry per CDR3 protein, called by TCRdb with MiXCR from the PCR reads. The data contain approximately 250,000 distinct CDR3 sequences, 9.7% of them singletons. The source was PBMCs from the stem cell graft donor, collected from the stem cell graft. The receptors here all came from a human donor who donated a stem cell graft to a child with SCID.

This clonotype has more than one count but fewer than ten. The genes are TRBV6-1 and TRBJ1-2; the match to TRBD1 covers 7 bases. The junction had 9 bases not matched to a gene; V was cut back by 1 base and J by 4 bases. CDR1 and CDR2 from the germline V gene are MNHNS and SASEGT. The CDR3 spans 16 residues. CDR3 loop: CASSEEREPGGYGYTF. DNA of the CDR3: TGTGCCAGCAGTGAAGAAAGGGAGCCAGGGGGCTATGGCTACACCTTC.

This clonotype has a single count. A much more abundant neighbour one base away suggests this may be a read error. No conserved phenylalanine or tryptophan is present at the end of the CDR3, so a read error is the likely explanation. This chain links TRBV12-3 or TRBV12-4 with TRBJ1-5, with 7 bases aligning to TRBD1. V shed 1 base and J 6 bases; nucleotides not matched to a gene: 12. This CDR3 contains 17 residues. The DNA for the CDR3 is TGTGCCAGCAGTTTAGGGGTTTCGGACAGGAGCTTTCAGCCCCAGCATCTT. Encoded protein: CASSLGVSDRSFQPQHL.

This clonotype was observed many times. The rearrangement links TRBV6-1 to TRBJ2-1; TRBD1 matches at 12 bases. The V and J ends lost 4 bases and 6 bases, in that order; junction bases with no gene match: 4. The germline V gene has CDR1 MNHNS and CDR2 SASEGT. CDR3 size: 15 residues. CDR3 sequence: CASSGRDRGRNEQFF. CDR3 DNA: TGTGCCAGCAGTGGTCGGGACAGGGGGCGCAATGAGCAGTTCTTC.

As regards this clonotype: It is likely a read error, because the conserved phenylalanine at the end of the CDR3 is missing. The V call is TRBV5-1, the J call TRBJ2-3; D gene ambiguous. V lost 3 bases and J lost 6, with 11 bases in between. Per the germline V gene, CDR1 is SGHRS and CDR2 is YFSETQ. The CDR3 loop spans 13 amino acids. CDR3 coding DNA: TGCGCCAGCAGCTCGATGGCGATGGATACGCAGTATCTT. Its protein is CASSSMAMDTQYL.

In nucleotides, the CDR3 is TGTGCCAGCAGCATCTCGGACATCGTAGGTGGCTACACCTTC. Amino acid sequence: CASSISDIVGGYTF. The chain is built from TRBV6-2 or TRBV6-3 and TRBJ1-2, with a tentative D call TRBD1 (5 bases). V dropped 6 bases and J dropped 7 bases, with 18 bases sitting between them. The CDR3 extends over 14 amino acids. Germline V CDR1 and CDR2: MNHEY, SVGEGT.

This clonotype was detected ten times or more. The chain links TRBV20-1 to TRBJ1-3; TRBD1 aligns across 8 bases. V lost 0 bases and J lost 2; bases outside the gene matches: 6. Germline V CDR1 and CDR2: DFQATT, SNEGSKA (reference sequence). The CDR3 contains 16 residues. This chain's CDR3 is CSARDGTGGAGNTIYF. CDR3 nucleotides: TGCAGTGCTAGAGACGGGACAGGTGGGGCTGGAAACACCATATATTTT.

This clonotype appeared many times. This chain connects TRBV7-9 to TRBJ2-3; D gene uncertain. The CDR3 spans 13 residues. CDR1 is SEHNR and CDR2 is FQNEAQ in the germline V gene (reference sequence). V was trimmed by 5 bases and J by 0 bases, leaving 6 bases between them. CDR3 protein: CASSPESTDTQYF. The CDR3 DNA reads as TGTGCCAGCAGCCCGGAGAGCACAGATACGCAGTATTTT.

This clonotype was picked up many times. The chain joins TRBV20-1 to TRBJ1-1; perhaps TRBD1 as D (6 bases). The length of the CDR3 is 14 residues. Germline V lookup: CDR1 DFQATT, CDR2 SNEGSKA (reference sequence). V lost 6 bases to trimming and J lost 5 bases, with 19 bases between them. The CDR3 DNA reads TGCAGTGCAACCGTACAGGGCATAGGGACTGAAGCTTTCTTT. It is translated as CSATVQGIGTEAFF.

Details on this clonotype: A much larger clone differs by one base, so this may be a read error. The CDR3 DNA reads as TGCAGCGTTGGCAGGGGCGGCAATCAGCCCCAGCATTTT. Its protein product is CSVGRGGNQPQHF. V is TRBV29-1 and J is TRBJ1-5; tentatively, D is TRBD1 (6 bases). The CDR3 runs 13 residues. V lost 4 bases to trimming and J lost 2 bases, with 9 bases between them. Per germline, CDR1 SQVTM and CDR2 ANQGSEA. The entire variable domain, with the rest obtained from reference TRBV29-1 and TRBJ1-5, is as follows: SAVISQKPSRDICQRGTSLTIQCQVDSQVTMMFWYRQQPGQSLTLIATANQGSEATYESGFVIDKFPISRPNLTFSTLTVSNMSPEDSSIYLCSVGRGGNQPQHFGDGTRLSIL.

This clonotype was found many times. The chain carries TRBV5-1 and TRBJ1-6; no firm D call. V was cut by 0 bases and J by 9 bases, with 10 bases left in between. The CDR3 runs 14 residues. Per germline, CDR1 SGHRS and CDR2 YFSETQ. The CDR3, as DNA: TGCGCCAGCAGCTTGGCCGTCAGTAGTTCACCCCTCCACTTT. Translated: CASSLAVSSSPLHF.

This clonotype was seen ten or more times. The chain combines TRBV3-1 with TRBJ2-7; D unclear. The germline V gene encodes CDR1 LGHDT and CDR2 YNNKEL (reference sequence). This CDR3 has 13 amino acids. Trimming took 1 base from V and 4 from J, leaving 8 bases between them. This chain's CDR3 is CASSQGQWYEQYF. The CDR3 DNA reads TGTGCCAGCAGCCAAGGTCAGTGGTACGAGCAGTACTTC.

At least ten counts were recorded for this clonotype. J is TRBJ1-1 and V is TRBV6-5; D possibly corresponds to TRBD1 (5 bases). Germline CDR1 MNHEY, CDR2 SVGAGI. This CDR3 spans 14 amino acids. Trimming removed 1 base from V and 5 bases from J, with 11 bases in between. Written as DNA, the CDR3 is TGTGCCAGCAGTTACTGGTCAGGGAGTACTGAAGCTTTCTTT. Translated: CASSYWSGSTEAFF.

This clonotype was found many times. The rearrangement links TRBV12-3 or TRBV12-4 to TRBJ1-2; D is perhaps TRBD1 (5 bases). V lost 3 bases to trimming and J lost 8 bases, with 19 bases between them. This CDR3 spans 15 amino acids. CDR3 nucleotides: TGTGCCAGCAGTTTTAGGGACCAAAGAGTGGTGGGCTACACCTTC. Its protein is CASSFRDQRVVGYTF.

The table lists this clonotype with many counts. This rearrangement joins TRBV10-3 to TRBJ2-7; no definite D call. The germline V and J ends were trimmed by 8 bases and 1 base, with 12 bases remaining between them. The length of the CDR3 is 13 residues. The germline gives CDR1 ENHRY, CDR2 SYGVKD. This CDR3 is CAISPDASYEQYF. CDR3 coding DNA: TGTGCCATCTCCCCAGACGCTTCCTACGAGCAGTACTTC.

The sample holds many counts of this clonotype. This chain uses TRBV5-1 with TRBJ2-7; 13 positions match TRBD2. V was clipped by 4 bases and J by 0 bases; unmatched bases: 7. There are 17 residues in the CDR3. The germline CDR1 and CDR2 sequences are SGHRS and YFSETQ. CDR3 coding DNA: TGCGCCAGCAGCCGAGGACTAGCGGGGGTTACCTCCTACGAGCAGTACTTC. Protein: CASSRGLAGVTSYEQYF. Full variable domain (missing parts from reference TRBV5-1 and TRBJ2-7): KAGVTQTPRYLIKTRGQQVTLSCSPISGHRSVSWYQQTPGQGLQFLFEYFSETQRNKGNFPGRFSGRQFSNSRSEMNVSTLELGDSALYLCASSRGLAGVTSYEQYFGPGTRLTVT.

About this clonotype: Just one base apart from a much larger clone, this may be a read error. The genes are TRBV15 and TRBJ1-6; a possible D gene is TRBD1 (5 bases). This CDR3 region has 16 residues. Trimming stripped 9 bases from V and 3 bases from J, with 18 bases between. Germline CDR1 and CDR2: LNHNV and YYDKDF (reference sequence). CDR3 in amino acids: CATRTSAGGYNSPLHF. CDR3 DNA sequence: TGTGCCACGCGGACGTCTGCTGGGGGCTATAATTCACCCCTCCACTTT.

This clonotype came up many times. The V call is TRBV10-3, the J call TRBJ2-1; no reliable D call. Trimming cost V 2 bases and J 1 base, with 3 bases left between them. The CDR3 is made up of 13 amino acids. Germline CDR1 ENHRY, CDR2 SYGVKD. The CDR3 spells CAISEGSYNEQFF. The CDR3, as DNA: TGTGCCATCAGTGAGGGATCCTACAATGAGCAGTTCTTC.

This clonotype came up many times. The chain is built from TRBV20-1 and TRBJ2-5; tentative D call: TRBD1 (6 bases). Trimming left V 6 bases short and J 2 bases short, with 16 bases between. Germline V gene sequence: CDR1 DFQATT, CDR2 SNEGSKA (reference sequence). The CDR3 has 14 residues. CDR3 sequence: CSARGHLNQETQYF. CDR3 DNA: TGCAGTGCGAGGGGACACCTCAATCAAGAGACCCAGTACTTC.

The table lists this clonotype with many counts. The rearrangement links TRBV11-3 to TRBJ2-2, with D perhaps TRBD2 (6 bases). Germline V gene data show CDR1 as SGHNT and CDR2 as YENEEA. V lost 1 base to trimming and J lost 3 bases, with 18 bases between them. The CDR3 is 18 residues long. The CDR3 nucleotides read TGTGCCAGCAGCTTAGTTTCCCCCCGGGGGTCAGACACCGGGGAGCTGTTTTTT. It codes for CASSLVSPRGSDTGELFF.

This clonotype was seen many times. This chain connects TRBV7-9 to TRBJ2-1; D may match TRBD1 or TRBD2 (5 bases each). With 5 bases removed from V and 8 bases from J, the gap between germline ends came to 19 bases. There are 15 residues in the CDR3. Germline V CDR1 and CDR2: SEHNR, FQNEAQ (reference sequence). In nucleotides, the CDR3 is TGTGCCAGCAGCGAGTTCGGGGCGTTGAGGGATGAGCAGTTCTTC. This translates into CASSEFGALRDEQFF.

This clonotype was observed at least ten times. V gene TRBV27 combines with J gene TRBJ1-6; perhaps TRBD1 as D (6 bases). Germline assignment: CDR1 MNHEY and CDR2 SMNVEV (reference sequence). The CDR3 loop spans 15 amino acids. V was shortened by 4 bases and J by 3 bases, with 10 bases between the two germline ends. CDR3 DNA: TGTGCCAGCAGTTGGAAGGGGGTCTATAATTCACCCCTCCACTTT. It is translated as CASSWKGVYNSPLHF.

The chain recombines TRBV5-1 with TRBJ2-3; 7 nucleotides line up with TRBD1. The CDR3 runs to 14 residues. Germline loops: CDR1 SGHRS, CDR2 YFSETQ. Trimming at V came to 2 bases and at J to 8 bases, leaving 8 bases not matched to a gene. CDR3 residues: CASSFDARQGTQYF. The DNA of the CDR3 is TGCGCCAGCAGCTTTGATGCGAGACAGGGTACGCAGTATTTT.

This clonotype was seen more than once but under ten times. V and J are TRBV6-2 or TRBV6-3 and TRBJ2-3; D may be TRBD2 (6 bases). Trimming stripped 10 bases from V and 2 bases from J, with 16 bases between. CDR1 is MNHEY, CDR2 SVGEGT, per germline. This CDR3 contains 14 residues. For the CDR3, the DNA is TGTGCCACCACAGACGGGGGAACCACAGATACGCAGTATTTT. It yields the protein CATTDGGTTDTQYF.

This clonotype was recorded at least ten times. The rearrangement links TRBV4-3 to TRBJ1-1; a possible D gene is TRBD1 (6 bases). V was pared by 1 base and J by 3 bases, with 12 bases between. CDR1 and CDR2 (germline): LGHNA, YSLEER. The CDR3 is made up of 15 amino acids. CDR3 bases: TGCGCCAGCAGCCAAGGGCAGGGGCGGGACACTGAAGCTTTCTTT. It specifies CASSQGQGRDTEAFF.

This clonotype was observed many times. The V call is TRBV12-3 or TRBV12-4, the J call TRBJ2-7; D possibly matches TRBD1 or TRBD2 (7 bases each). This CDR3 has 12 amino acids. Trimming shortened V by 8 bases and J by 2 bases, and 10 bases separated the two germline ends. CDR3 bases: TGTGCCAGCGCAGGGGGGGCCTACGAGCAGTACTTC. Translated: CASAGGAYEQYF.

This clonotype was counted ten times or more. The rearrangement links TRBV7-2 to TRBJ2-1; 10 nucleotides agree with TRBD2. Germline V CDR1 and CDR2: SGHTA, FQGNSA. Trimming took 2 bases from V and 7 from J; bases not matched to a gene: 11. The CDR3 is 17 residues long. The CDR3 region has the DNA TGTGCCAGCAGCTTAAGGGAGCGGGGGGGCCCCCATAATGAGCAGTTCTTC. Translating it yields CASSLRERGGPHNEQFF.

This clonotype was detected ten times or more. The chain employs TRBV20-1 and TRBJ2-7; 7 bases map to TRBD2. The CDR3 has 13 residues. J was trimmed by 7 bases and V by 5 bases; bases with no gene match: 11. Germline V gene lookup returns CDR1 DFQATT and CDR2 SNEGSKA (reference sequence). CDR3 in amino acids: CSAGIAGLLEQYF. The CDR3, as DNA: TGCAGTGCTGGGATAGCGGGTCTCTTGGAGCAGTACTTC.

This clonotype has a count of ten or more. V and J are TRBV5-5 and TRBJ1-6; D unresolved. CDR1 is SGHKS, CDR2 YYEKEE, per germline (reference sequence). The V end lost 2 bases, the J end lost 4 bases, and 10 bases lay between the germline ends. The CDR3 length is 15 residues. Here the CDR3 reads CASSFPLGYNSPLHF. The CDR3 DNA follows: TGTGCCAGCAGCTTCCCCCTAGGGTATAATTCACCCCTCCACTTT.